This paragraph reports one TCR beta chain. This clonotype was found many times. The antigen it binds to is not known. There are no base qualities to consult, and no much larger clone falls within one base. The data originate from a study of early T cells in non-severe SARS-CoV-2 infection (dated by TCRdb to the early 2020s). General notes on the study: Because TCR sequencing relied on bulk RNA taken from unsorted whole blood, pairing of alpha and beta chains was not possible.

For this chain, trimming is 6 bases at the V end and 3 bases at the J end, and the number of junction bases without a gene match is 4. The CDR3 contains 13 residues, cysteine and phenylalanine counted. CDR3 DNA only is kept here, 39 bases in frame from base 1. CDR1 and CDR2 are read off the germline V gene as SGDLS and YYNGEE. The library was generated by 5' RACE. The data were produced on a NextSeq 500. To correct for sequencing error and PCR bias, the TCR library protocol tagged individual cDNA molecules with unique molecular identifiers. Both TCR alpha and beta chains were sequenced, and tight co-correlation was observed between alpha and beta sequence abundances in each sample. For the original study's pipeline: Decombinator V4 was used to annotate TCR sequences for V gene, J gene and CDR3. Expanded TCRs were defined as changing significantly between any two time points under a Poisson model with p below 0.0001. TCR abundances were normalised to the total number of TCRs sequenced per sample and were expressed as counts per million. MAIT TCRs were defined by TRAV1-2 paired with TRAJ12, TRAJ20 or TRAJ33, and iNKT TCRs by TRAV10 paired with TRAJ18. VDJdb, accessed on 1 November 2021, was searched for TCRs annotated for CMV, EBV and SARS-CoV-2, and TCRs annotated for more than one antigen were excluded. Through fastp at Q25 and MiXCR, TCRdb rebuilt clones from the public reads, retaining in-frame beta chains. For every CDR3 protein sequence, its rows merge into one entry that carries the most common genes and DNA. These V and J calls rely on TCRdb rather than the paper's analysis. The sample records about 22,000 distinct CDR3 sequences, about 3.8% of which are singletons. The top ten clones comprise 5.5% to 6.5% of the sample.

Study-level results and caveats: VDJdb matching was skewed toward anti-spike CD8 responses and likely underestimated virus-specific expansions by missing private and CD4 specificities.

Set within a cohort of healthcare workers in London, UK, this nested case-control study involved weekly PCR testing of nasopharyngeal swabs along with blood sampling. Healthcare workers were recruited during the week of the UK lockdown, between 23 and 31 March 2020, and followed weekly for up to 16 weeks. The sequence joins TRBV9 to TRBJ2-3, and 7 bases in between align with TRBD2. The source of this sequence is an adult who was a healthcare worker with PCR-confirmed SARS-CoV-2 infection or an uninfected control (not recorded which). Sample: whole blood. In nucleotide form, the sequence is TGTGCCAGCACCGCGGGGGATACAGATACGCAGTATTTT. Translated, it reads CASTAGDTDTQYF.